This T cell receptor (beta chain) was sequenced during a study of blood T cell repertoires in COVID-19. Across the study: Sites in the United States, Italy and Spain provided acute and convalescent COVID-19 samples. Sample material is recorded as cDNA or gDNA derived from T cells, B-cell-depleted T cells, or PBMCs.

J lost 4 bases, V lost 3 bases, and 8 bases had no gene match. The length of the CDR3 is 16 residues. Germline-derived CDR1 and CDR2 are LNHDA and SQIVND (reference sequence). In the source study's methods: Estimation of nucleated cell counts relied on the amplification of reference gene primers. The protocol was immunoSEQ multiplex PCR, while the TCRdb copy is restricted to in-frame clones and leaves out a portion. Clone size and the V and J calls come from that table; the DNA yielded D and trimming. The table shows around 42,000 clones, with 85% to 90% occurring only once. The sample taken for sequencing was peripheral blood. The receptor was derived from a man aged 30 to 45 with active or convalescent COVID-19. The chain joins TRBV19 to TRBJ1-1; the match to TRBD1 covers 10 bases. The CDR3: CASSIMGRTGGTEAFF. The CDR3 DNA sequence: TGTGCCAGTAGTATCATGGGGAGGACAGGGGGCACTGAAGCTTTCTTT.